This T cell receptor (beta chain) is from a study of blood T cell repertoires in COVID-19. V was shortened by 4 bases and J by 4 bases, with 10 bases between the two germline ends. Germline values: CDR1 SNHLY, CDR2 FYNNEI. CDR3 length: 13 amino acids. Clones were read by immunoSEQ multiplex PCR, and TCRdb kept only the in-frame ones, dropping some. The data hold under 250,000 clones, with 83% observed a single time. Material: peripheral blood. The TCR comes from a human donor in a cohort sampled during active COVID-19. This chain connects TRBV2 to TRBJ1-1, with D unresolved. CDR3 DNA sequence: TGTGCCAGCAGTGGGTCTGCGGGCACTGAAGCTTTCTTT. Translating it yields CASSGSAGTEAFF.